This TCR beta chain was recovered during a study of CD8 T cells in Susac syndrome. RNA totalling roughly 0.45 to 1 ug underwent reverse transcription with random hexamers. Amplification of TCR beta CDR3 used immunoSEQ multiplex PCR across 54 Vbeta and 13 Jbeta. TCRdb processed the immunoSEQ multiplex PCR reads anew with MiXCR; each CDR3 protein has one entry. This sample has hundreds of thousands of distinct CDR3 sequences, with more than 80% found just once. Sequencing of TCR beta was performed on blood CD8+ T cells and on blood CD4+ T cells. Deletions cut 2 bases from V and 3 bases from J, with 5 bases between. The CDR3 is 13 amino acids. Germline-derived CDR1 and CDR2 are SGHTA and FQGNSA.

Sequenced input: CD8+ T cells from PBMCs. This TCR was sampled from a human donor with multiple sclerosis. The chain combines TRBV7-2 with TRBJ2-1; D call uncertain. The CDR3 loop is CASSLMRYNEQFF. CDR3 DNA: TGTGCCAGCAGCTTAATGCGCTACAATGAGCAGTTCTTC.